What follows is one TCR beta chain and its context. This entry belongs to a study of blood T cell repertoires in COVID-19. Across the whole study: The samples span acute and convalescent COVID-19 from the United States, Italy and Spain. Sources were T cells, B-cell-depleted T cells, or PBMCs; the material itself was cDNA or gDNA.

Original processing methods: Reference gene primers were amplified, and this amplification served to estimate nucleated cell counts. The assay was immunoSEQ multiplex PCR, and TCRdb's table has in-frame clones only and misses some. V, J and clone size were drawn from that table, and D and trimming were deduced from the DNA. The table records approximately 230,000 clones, roughly 88% of them present only once. V was pared by 3 bases and J by 0 bases, with 6 bases of the junction left unmatched. This CDR3 is built from 17 residues. CDR1 and CDR2 (germline): SGHRS, YFSETQ. This rearrangement joins TRBV5-1 to TRBJ2-1; 10 bases are a match to TRBD1. The source of this sequence is a woman aged 35 to 49 who had recovered from COVID-19. Sequencing was performed on peripheral blood. The CDR3 here is CASSSGTGASSYNEQFF. CDR3 nucleotides: TGCGCCAGCAGCTCCGGGACAGGGGCGAGCTCCTACAATGAGCAGTTCTTC.